This TCR beta chain was obtained from a study of regulatory T cells in long-lasting Graves disease. Noted time point: newly diagnosed GD, antithyroid drugs for less than 3 months. PBMC RNA served as the TCR library source. Libraries of TCR beta came from iRepertoire HTBI primers plus Arm-PCR of CDR3 regions. TCRdb called the multiplex PCR reads again in MiXCR, with one record for every CDR3 protein. The table has about 440,000 distinct CDR3 sequences, about 15% seen once. V lost 0 bases and J lost 3, with 6 bases in between. The CDR3 is 14 amino acids. Germline loops: CDR1 SGHDT, CDR2 YYEEEE. The sample also formed part of further work on T cells in Graves' hyperthyroidism and ophthalmopathy.

V gene TRBV5-6 combines with J gene TRBJ2-2; TRBD1 might be the D (5 bases). Material: peripheral blood mononuclear cells (PBMCs), obtained at new diagnosis, from a patient treated with antithyroid drugs. The receptor comes from a woman in her thirties with Graves disease. CDR3: CASSLVRDTGELFF. DNA of the CDR3: TGTGCCAGCAGCTTGGTCAGGGACACCGGGGAGCTGTTTTTT. The whole variable domain, filled in from reference TRBV5-6 and TRBJ2-2, reads DAGVTQSPTHLIKTRGQQVTLRCSPKSGHDTVSWYQQALGQGPQFIFQYYEEEERQRGNFPDRFSGHQFPNYSSELNVNALLLGDSALYLCASSLVRDTGELFFGEGSRLTVL.